This entry lists 21 T cell receptor beta chains sequenced from one sample in a study of siplizumab effects on memory and regulatory T cells. Generated by immunoSEQ multiplex PCR, the TCRdb table keeps only in-frame clones and is missing some. Of about 94,000 clones in the sample, roughly 94% were seen once. The specimen sequenced was non-Treg CD4+ T cells sorted from blood. The receptors originated from a human donor in good health.

The rearrangement links TRBV27 to TRBJ2-7; D may match TRBD1 or TRBD2 (5 bases each). The CDR3 covers 15 residues. V lost 6 bases and J 3 bases, leaving 18 bases between the germline ends. Germline CDR1 MNHEY, CDR2 SMNVEV (reference sequence). The CDR3 is CASRGTGQRVYEQYF. As DNA, the CDR3 is TGTGCCAGCAGAGGGACGGGCCAAAGGGTCTACGAGCAGTACTTC.

The rearrangement joins TRBV9 to TRBJ2-3; TRBD2 agrees at 10 bases. CDR3 length: 16 residues. Germline V gene sequence: CDR1 SGDLS, CDR2 YYNGEE. Trimming cost V 4 bases and J 0 bases; bases outside gene matches: 5. Written as DNA, the CDR3 is TGTGCCAGCAGCTTGACTAGCGGGTCTAGCACAGATACGCAGTATTTT. Its protein product is CASSLTSGSSTDTQYF.

The V and J genes are TRBV5-6 and TRBJ2-1; 7 positions agree with TRBD2. J gave up 9 bases and V 3 bases, and 6 bases lay outside the gene matches. This CDR3 spans 13 amino acids. Germline V gives CDR1 SGHDT, CDR2 YYEEEE. This chain's CDR3 is CASSYGLVGEQFF. CDR3 nucleotides: TGTGCCAGCAGCTATGGACTAGTGGGTGAGCAGTTCTTC. The full variable domain, with the rest looked up from reference TRBV5-6 and TRBJ2-1, is DAGVTQSPTHLIKTRGQQVTLRCSPKSGHDTVSWYQQALGQGPQFIFQYYEEEERQRGNFPDRFSGHQFPNYSSELNVNALLLGDSALYLCASSYGLVGEQFFGPGTRLTVL.

The chain carries TRBV11-1 and TRBJ2-5; 8 bases match TRBD2. Germline V gene lookup returns CDR1 SGHAT and CDR2 FQDESV (reference sequence). Trimming took 0 bases from V and 2 from J; bases not matched to a gene: 11. The CDR3 loop spans 18 amino acids. DNA of the CDR3: TGTGCCAGCAGCTTAGCGCCCCCGGGGTTAGCGGGGCAAGAGACCCAGTACTTC. Translating gives CASSLAPPGLAGQETQYF.

This clone has a single count. V usage is TRBV5-1 and J usage is TRBJ1-5, with D perhaps matching TRBD1 (5 bases). The CDR3 sequence is 17 residues long. The V end was cut by 2 bases, the J end by 0 bases, with 15 bases between. Germline CDR1 SGHRS, CDR2 YFSETQ. In DNA, the CDR3 is TGCGCCAGCAGCTTCGGACCGGGGGGTTATAGCAATCAGCCCCAGCATTTT. Translated: CASSFGPGGYSNQPQHF. The whole variable domain, remainder taken from reference TRBV5-1 and TRBJ1-5, is KAGVTQTPRYLIKTRGQQVTLSCSPISGHRSVSWYQQTPGQGLQFLFEYFSETQRNKGNFPGRFSGRQFSNSRSEMNVSTLELGDSALYLCASSFGPGGYSNQPQHFGDGTRLSIL.

The CDR3 coding sequence is TGTGCCAGCAGCCCCCCCAATCGGGGGGAGCTGTTTTTT. This translates into CASSPPNRGELFF. This rearrangement joins TRBV11-2 to TRBJ2-2; D is unclear. This CDR3 has 13 residues. Germline CDR1 SGHAT, CDR2 FQNNGV. Trimming left V 5 bases short and J 8 bases short, with 12 bases between.

The chain is built from TRBV7-9 and TRBJ2-1; maybe TRBD2 (6 bases). V was clipped by 2 bases and J by 7 bases, with 15 bases between them. The germline V gene has CDR1 SEHNR and CDR2 FQNEAQ (reference sequence). The CDR3 loop spans 15 amino acids. The CDR3 protein is CASSLSSGAVNEQFF. The CDR3 nucleotides read TGTGCCAGCAGCTTATCGTCGGGAGCAGTTAATGAGCAGTTCTTC.

V is TRBV10-3 and J is TRBJ1-2, with D possibly TRBD1 on 6 matching bases. The CDR3 sequence is 13 residues long. CDR1 is ENHRY and CDR2 is SYGVKD in the germline V gene. Trimming took 11 bases from V and 6 from J, leaving 19 bases between them. This CDR3 is CAPNRRGLDGYTF. DNA for the CDR3: TGTGCCCCGAACCGACGGGGGCTCGATGGCTACACCTTC.

CDR3 loop: CASSPTASYNEQFF. CDR3 in DNA: TGTGCCAGCAGTCCTACGGCGTCCTACAATGAGCAGTTCTTC. V gene TRBV25-1 combines with J gene TRBJ2-1; D is unresolved. The CDR3 contains 14 residues. V dropped 5 bases and J dropped 1 base, with 9 bases sitting between them. Germline V CDR1 and CDR2: MGHDK, SYGVNS.

V is TRBV7-6 and J is TRBJ2-5; 11 nucleotides match TRBD2. Germline V gene data show CDR1 as SGHVS and CDR2 as FNYEAQ. CDR3 length: 16 residues. J was trimmed by 5 bases and V by 5 bases; bases with no gene match: 10. The DNA of the CDR3 is TGTGCCAGCAGCCCGATAGCGGGAGGGCCGGGGGAGACCCAGTACTTC. Protein sequence: CASSPIAGGPGETQYF.

The chain recombines TRBV7-9 with TRBJ1-1; TRBD1 might be the D (5 bases). V was cut by 4 bases and J by 1 base, with 13 bases left in between. The CDR3 runs 15 residues. The germline gives CDR1 SEHNR, CDR2 FQNEAQ (reference sequence). CDR3 coding DNA: TGTGCCAGCAGCTCGACCGGGACGGCGAACACTGAAGCTTTCTTT. Amino acids: CASSSTGTANTEAFF. Using reference TRBV7-9 and TRBJ1-1 for the parts outside the CDR3, the full variable domain is DTGVSQNPRHKITKRGQNVTFRCDPISEHNRLYWYRQTLGQGPEFLTYFQNEAQLEKSRLLSDRFSAERPKGSFSTLEIQRTEQGDSAMYLCASSSTGTANTEAFFGQGTRLTVV.

This clone was seen a single time. This sequence joins TRBV27 and TRBJ2-7; D remains ambiguous. Per germline, CDR1 MNHEY and CDR2 SMNVEV (reference sequence). The CDR3 has 12 amino acids. The V gene lost 1 base and the J gene lost 3 bases, with 4 bases spanning the gap. The CDR3 loop reads CASSLYGYEQYF. The CDR3 DNA follows: TGTGCCAGCAGTTTATATGGCTACGAGCAGTACTTC.

This clone has just one count. The genes are TRBV19 and TRBJ2-1; 9 bases are a match to TRBD2. Germline V lookup: CDR1 LNHDA, CDR2 SQIVND (reference sequence). Unmatched junction bases numbered 5, after V lost 3 bases and J lost 8 bases. This CDR3 spans 14 amino acids. The CDR3: CASSIGSGSHEQFF. The DNA for the CDR3 is TGTGCCAGTAGTATTGGTAGCGGGAGCCATGAGCAGTTCTTC.

The chain employs TRBV5-4 and TRBJ2-5; 15 bases fit TRBD2. This CDR3 contains 16 residues. Germline V gene data show CDR1 as SGHNT and CDR2 as YYREEE (reference sequence). The V gene end was trimmed by 5 bases and the J gene end by 2 bases; junction bases not matched to a gene: 4. The CDR3 reads CASSSGLAGGQETQYF. DNA of the CDR3: TGTGCCAGCAGTTCCGGACTAGCGGGGGGGCAAGAGACCCAGTACTTC.

This chain joins TRBV7-6 and TRBJ1-5; D possibly corresponds to TRBD1 (6 bases). CDR3 length: 14 amino acids. Germline V CDR1 and CDR2: SGHVS, FNYEAQ. The V end lost 10 bases, the J end lost 2 bases, and 15 bases lay between the germline ends. CDR3 region: CATSDRPGNQPQHF. The CDR3 nucleotides read TGTGCCACCTCGGACAGACCCGGCAATCAGCCCCAGCATTTT.

The chain recombines TRBV14 with TRBJ1-1; possibly TRBD1 for D (5 bases). This CDR3 contains 15 residues. The V gene lost 4 bases and the J gene lost 2 bases, with 14 bases spanning the gap. Germline-derived CDR1 and CDR2 are SGHDN and FVKESK. CDR3 sequence (DNA): TGTGCCAGCAGCCGCCTAAGGGGAACTAACACTGAAGCTTTCTTT. It codes for CASSRLRGTNTEAFF.

The CDR3 protein is CASSRDLKETQYF. DNA for the CDR3: TGTGCCAGCAGCCGGGATCTAAAAGAGACCCAGTACTTC. V gene TRBV5-8 combines with J gene TRBJ2-5, with D possibly TRBD2 on 5 matching bases. This CDR3 has 13 amino acids. The germline V gene has CDR1 SGHTS and CDR2 YDEGEE. Trimming took off 4 bases at V and 3 bases at J, with 10 bases between the two ends.

The J gene is TRBJ2-5, the V gene TRBV11-2; 7 nucleotides match TRBD1. There are 14 residues in the CDR3. Germline trimming cut 5 bases from V and 2 bases from J; bases unmatched to any gene: 5. CDR1 is SGHAT, CDR2 FQNNGV, per germline. CDR3 loop: CASSARQGQETQYF. The DNA of the CDR3 is TGTGCCAGCAGCGCCCGACAGGGACAAGAGACCCAGTACTTC.

The V call is TRBV29-1, the J call TRBJ2-2, with D maybe TRBD2 (5 bases). Trimming pared 4 bases from V and 5 bases from J, leaving 8 bases between. Germline values: CDR1 SQVTM, CDR2 ANQGSEA. This CDR3 is 12 amino acids long. DNA of the CDR3: TGCAGCGTTGGAACGGGGACCGGGGAGCTGTTTTTT. This translates into CSVGTGTGELFF.

The table lists this clone with a count of one. This rearrangement joins TRBV6-5 to TRBJ2-5; possibly TRBD1 for D (5 bases). V was clipped by 3 bases and J by 1 base, with 9 bases between them. The CDR3 is 14 amino acids. The germline CDR1 and CDR2 sequences are MNHEY and SVGAGI. This CDR3 reads CASSYYQGQETQYF. Written as DNA, the CDR3 is TGTGCCAGCAGTTATTACCAGGGCCAAGAGACCCAGTACTTC.

This clone was observed a few times. The chain has TRBV7-9 and TRBJ1-2; TRBD1 aligns across 7 bases. The CDR3 sequence is 18 residues long. Trimming at V came to 2 bases and at J to 1 base, leaving 13 bases not matched to a gene. Germline CDR1 is SEHNR and CDR2 is FQNEAQ (reference sequence). The CDR3 bases are TGTGCCAGCAGCTTAACTGGGGGGAGACAGGGAAATAACTATGGCTACACCTTC. It is translated as CASSLTGGRQGNNYGYTF.